One T cell receptor beta chain is described in this entry. These data originate in a study of control samples from healthy donors and cancer patients. V lost 3 bases to trimming and J lost 3 bases; unmatched junction nucleotides: 5. Per the germline V gene, CDR1 is MDHEN and CDR2 is SYDVKM. The CDR3 runs to 17 residues. TCRdb's table, derived via immunoSEQ multiplex PCR, lists solely in-frame clones and lacks some. The sample includes approximately 100,000 clones, approximately 90% of them seen just once. Sequenced material: blood. The V and J genes are TRBV28 and TRBJ2-7; 16 bases fit TRBD2. This TCR was recovered from a man aged 25 to 40 in good health. The CDR3 nucleotides are TGTGCCAGCAGTTTGGGACTAGCGGGAGGGGTATTCTACGAGCAGTACTTC. This sequence encodes CASSLGLAGGVFYEQYF. Based on the CDR3 plus reference TRBV28 and TRBJ2-7, the full variable domain is DVKVTQSSRYLVKRTGEKVFLECVQDMDHENMFWYRQDPGLGLRLIYFSYDVKMKEKGDIPEGYSVSREKKERFSLILESASTNQTSMYLCASSLGLAGGVFYEQYFGPGTRLTVT.